Presented here are 15 T cell receptor beta chains from one specimen sequenced in a study of blood T cell repertoires in COVID-19. Generated by immunoSEQ multiplex PCR, the TCRdb table keeps only in-frame clones and is missing some. The sample contains about 300,000 clones, 89% of which appear only once. The sequenced sample consisted of PBMCs or T cells enriched from blood (not recorded which). The source of these receptors is a woman aged 45-59 years who had been exposed to COVID-19.

The V gene is TRBV10-3, the J gene TRBJ2-3; D may be TRBD2 (6 bases). This CDR3 contains 19 residues. V lost 11 bases, J lost 1 base, and 31 bases lay in between. Germline assignment: CDR1 ENHRY and CDR2 SYGVKD. CDR3: CALSEGRGGTKKGTDTQYF. The CDR3 DNA sequence: TGTGCCCTCTCCGAAGGGCGGGGCGGAACAAAGAAGGGCACAGATACGCAGTATTTT.

The chain links TRBV4-1 to TRBJ2-3; 9 bases line up with TRBD2. The CDR3 extends over 16 amino acids. CDR1 and CDR2 (germline): MGHRA, YSYEKL. The V segment lost 0 bases and the J segment 6 bases; nucleotides outside the gene matches: 7. The CDR3 here is CASSQDYSGGFDTQYF. The CDR3, as DNA: TGCGCCAGCAGCCAAGATTACAGCGGGGGGTTCGATACGCAGTATTTT.

V is TRBV7-9 and J is TRBJ2-3; 9 bases match TRBD2. With V trimmed by 5 bases and J by 4 bases, 4 bases remained unmatched. The CDR3 spans 14 residues. Germline-derived CDR1 and CDR2 are SEHNR and FQNEAQ (reference sequence). CDR3 sequence (DNA): TGTGCCAGCAGCACGCGCGGGGGGGCAGATACGCAGTATTTT. Residues: CASSTRGGADTQYF.

DNA of the CDR3: TGTGCCAGCAGAACATGGACAGGAGGATGGAATGAGCAGTTCTTC. It codes for CASRTWTGGWNEQFF. The V gene is TRBV9, the J gene TRBJ2-1, with 7 nucleotides matching TRBD1. With 5 bases clipped from V and 7 bases from J, the junction kept 12 bases outside the gene matches. CDR1 and CDR2 from the germline V gene are SGDLS and YYNGEE. The CDR3 totals 15 residues.

The sample holds one count of this clone. The V call is TRBV5-6, the J call TRBJ1-6; 7 bases align to TRBD1. The CDR3 extends over 16 amino acids. Unmatched junction bases numbered 10, after V lost 4 bases and J lost 6 bases. CDR1 and CDR2 (germline): SGHDT, YYEEEE. CDR3 region: CASSLGQARGNSPLHF. CDR3 bases: TGTGCCAGCAGCCTAGGACAGGCCCGGGGTAATTCACCCCTCCACTTT.

This clone has only a few counts. The rearrangement uses TRBV7-9 and TRBJ2-4, with 9 bases matching TRBD1. V lost 5 bases and J lost 2; bases outside the gene matches: 10. Germline V gene sequence: CDR1 SEHNR, CDR2 FQNEAQ (reference sequence). The CDR3 spans 17 residues. This chain's CDR3 is CASSPLGGTGSKNIQYF. CDR3 DNA: TGTGCCAGCAGCCCGCTGGGCGGGACAGGGTCCAAAAACATTCAGTACTTC.

The chain recombines TRBV6-5 with TRBJ2-2; D unclear. Deletions cut 7 bases from V and 5 bases from J, with 17 bases between. Germline V CDR1 and CDR2: MNHEY, SVGAGI. The CDR3 runs 15 residues. CDR3 DNA sequence: TGTGCCAGCACTTCGGGTTCCCTGTCTACCGGGGAGCTGTTTTTT. Amino acid sequence: CASTSGSLSTGELFF.

The V call is TRBV4-1, the J call TRBJ1-2; 7 nucleotides line up with TRBD1. This CDR3 is 15 amino acids long. Germline V gene data show CDR1 as MGHRA and CDR2 as YSYEKL. The ends lost 0 bases at V and 4 bases at J; junction bases unmatched: 5. As DNA, the CDR3 is TGCGCCAGCAGCCAAGACTCAGGACAGGCCTATGGCTACACCTTC. This encodes CASSQDSGQAYGYTF.

The chain carries TRBV7-9 and TRBJ2-7, with D tentatively TRBD1 (5 bases). The CDR3 covers 11 residues. The germline CDR1 and CDR2 sequences are SEHNR and FQNEAQ (reference sequence). V was trimmed by 7 bases and J by 5 bases, leaving 9 bases between them. The CDR3 DNA reads TGTGCCAGCACCCTAGGGGACGAGCAGTACTTC. Protein: CASTLGDEQYF.

V and J are TRBV28 and TRBJ2-2; TRBD1 might be the D (7 bases). The length of the CDR3 is 13 residues. Germline V lookup: CDR1 MDHEN, CDR2 SYDVKM. CDR3 sequence: CAATGEVTGELFF. CDR3 bases: TGTGCAGCTACAGGGGAGGTCACCGGGGAGCTGTTTTTT.

The chain recombines TRBV9 with TRBJ2-4; maybe TRBD2 (6 bases). The CDR3 has 16 amino acids. V was pared by 4 bases and J by 5 bases, with 19 bases between. Germline values: CDR1 SGDLS, CDR2 YYNGEE. The CDR3 region is CASSLTDRDSENIQYF. For the CDR3, the DNA is TGTGCCAGCAGCCTCACCGACCGGGACTCGGAAAACATTCAGTACTTC. Supplemented by reference TRBV9 and TRBJ2-4, the full variable domain reads DSGVTQTPKHLITATGQRVTLRCSPRSGDLSVYWYQQSLDQGLQFLIQYYNGEERAKGNILERFSAQQFPDLHSELNLSSLELGDSALYFCASSLTDRDSENIQYFGAGTRLSVL.

This clone was recorded only once. V gene TRBV5-4 combines with J gene TRBJ2-3; 10 nucleotides match TRBD2. Germline CDR1 SGHNT, CDR2 YYREEE (reference sequence). Germline trimming cut 4 bases from V and 2 bases from J; bases unmatched to any gene: 7. The CDR3 is 16 residues long. In DNA form, the CDR3 reads TGTGCCAGCAGCCTCACACTAGCGGGGATCACAGATACGCAGTATTTT. Protein: CASSLTLAGITDTQYF.

The chain has TRBV3-1 (or the pseudogene TRBV3-2) and TRBJ2-2, with TRBD1 matching 9 bases. Germline loops: CDR1 LGHDT, CDR2 YNNKEL (reference sequence). This CDR3 comprises 15 residues. Losses at the gene ends were 6 bases for V and 6 bases for J; bases not matched to a gene: 8. The CDR3 spells CASRPRDRESGELFF. The CDR3 DNA reads TGTGCCAGCAGACCGCGGGACAGGGAGTCCGGGGAGCTGTTTTTT.

The chain has TRBV19 and TRBJ2-3; no definite D call. CDR1 and CDR2 from the germline V gene are LNHDA and SQIVND (reference sequence). V gave up 3 bases and J gave up 4 bases, with 8 bases separating them. The CDR3 is 13 residues long. CDR3 in amino acids: CASSITVADTQYF. As DNA, the CDR3 is TGTGCCAGTAGTATTACAGTCGCAGATACGCAGTATTTT.

This clone appeared a few times. The chain combines TRBV5-1 with TRBJ2-7; tentatively, D is TRBD1 (5 bases). The CDR3 is 15 residues long. Trimming shortened V by 4 bases and J by 3 bases, and 17 bases separated the two germline ends. Germline CDR1 and CDR2: SGHRS and YFSETQ. The CDR3 is CASSPWQGSDYEQYF. DNA of the CDR3: TGCGCCAGCAGCCCTTGGCAGGGATCGGACTACGAGCAGTACTTC.